These T cell receptor beta chains were read from a single sample in a study of CD8+CD57+ T cells in acquired aplastic anemia. Using its own MiXCR run on the reads, TCRdb lists one record per CDR3 protein. This table has approximately 98,000 distinct CDR3 sequences, less than 75% appearing once. Sample: sorted CD4+, CD8+, or CD8+CD57+ T cells (not recorded which) from PBMCs. Receptors were obtained from a human donor with aplastic anemia. Both conserved end residues are part of each CDR3. The D gene is left open where the match is weak. Some rows have no size entry. The others give once, few or many, or a class for an expanded clone.

V: TRBV3-1
size: .
J: TRBJ2-5
D: .
CDR3: CASSQDVGPETQYF
DNA: TGTGCCAGCAGCCAAGATGTCGGGCCAGAGACCCAGTACTTC

V: TRBV7-9
size: medium-sized
J: TRBJ2-7
D: .
CDR3: CASSSGQSYEQYF
DNA: TGTGCCAGCAGCTCCGGACAGTCCTACGAGCAGTACTTC

V: TRBV9
size: .
J: TRBJ2-3
D: .
CDR3: CASSSAGTRGTDTQYF
DNA: TGTGCCAGCAGCTCTGCCGGGACACGAGGCACAGATACGCAGTATTTT

V: TRBV9
size: many
J: TRBJ2-1
D: TRBD2
CDR3: CASSGVAGYNEQFF
DNA: TGTGCCAGCAGCGGAGTAGCGGGATACAATGAGCAGTTCTTC

V: TRBV7-8
size: .
J: TRBJ2-1
D: .
CDR3: CASSPHSSGLEQFF
DNA: TGTGCCAGCAGCCCTCACAGTAGCGGACTTGAGCAGTTCTTC

V: TRBV11-2
size: .
J: TRBJ2-7
D: TRBD1
CDR3: CASSLGPGQGYSYEQYF
DNA: TGTGCCAGCAGCTTAGGACCGGGACAGGGGTACTCCTACGAGCAGTACTTC

V: TRBV19
size: .
J: TRBJ2-3
D: TRBD2
CDR3: CASSARTSGGLDTQYF
DNA: TGTGCCAGTAGTGCCCGGACTAGCGGGGGGCTCGATACGCAGTATTTT

V: TRBV6-1
size: many
J: TRBJ2-7
D: .
CDR3: CAASPLGASYEQYF
DNA: TGTGCCGCCTCCCCACTGGGGGCGTCCTACGAGCAGTACTTC

V: TRBV10-2
size: few
J: TRBJ2-7
D: .
CDR3: CASVTQGLYSQQYF
DNA: TGCGCCAGCGTCACACAGGGTCTCTATTCCCAGCAGTACTTC

V: TRBV7-9
size: .
J: TRBJ1-1
D: .
CDR3: CASSLENTEAFF
DNA: TGTGCCAGCAGCTTAGAAAACACTGAAGCTTTCTTT

V: TRBV9
size: many
J: TRBJ1-5
D: TRBD1
CDR3: CASSVMGQRALSNQPQHF
DNA: TGTGCCAGCAGCGTAATGGGACAGAGGGCCCTTTCTAATCAGCCCCAGCATTTT

V: TRBV20-1
size: .
J: TRBJ2-1
D: TRBD2
CDR3: CSAFSGSSYNEQFF
DNA: TGCAGTGCTTTTAGCGGGAGCTCCTACAATGAGCAGTTCTTC

V: TRBV7-2
size: .
J: TRBJ1-6
D: .
CDR3: CASSLDMFSPLHF
DNA: TGTGCCAGCAGCTTAGACATGTTTTCACCCCTCCACTTT

V: TRBV19
size: .
J: TRBJ2-6
D: TRBD1
CDR3: CASSIGQGALGANVLTF
DNA: TGTGCCAGTAGTATAGGACAGGGGGCACTTGGGGCCAACGTCCTGACTTTC

V: TRBV20-1
size: once
J: TRBJ1-4
D: .
CDR3: CSASATGKEKLFF
DNA: TGCAGTGCTAGCGCGACAGGAAAAGAAAAACTGTTTTTT

V: TRBV5-1
size: many
J: TRBJ1-1
D: TRBD1
CDR3: CASSLQGTREFEAFF
DNA: TGCGCCAGCAGCTTACAGGGGACTCGCGAATTTGAAGCTTTCTTT

V: TRBV9
size: once
J: TRBJ2-5
D: TRBD2
CDR3: CASSDGGARETQYF
DNA: TGTGCCAGCAGCGACGGGGGGGCCCGAGAGACCCAGTACTTC

V: TRBV5-4
size: .
J: TRBJ2-7
D: TRBD1
CDR3: CASSSRDRDTYEQYF
DNA: TGTGCCAGCAGCTCCCGGGACAGGGATACCTACGAGCAGTACTTC

V: TRBV27
size: .
J: TRBJ1-2
D: TRBD1
CDR3: CASSRQGRGYTF
DNA: TGTGCCAGCAGTAGACAGGGGAGGGGCTACACCTTC

V: TRBV2
size: .
J: TRBJ1-5
D: TRBD1
CDR3: CASSKTGQGMRQPQHF
DNA: TGTGCCAGCAGCAAAACGGGACAGGGGATGAGGCAGCCCCAGCATTTT

V: TRBV29-1
size: once
J: TRBJ1-4
D: TRBD1
CDR3: CSVGGTANEKLFF
DNA: TGCAGCGTTGGAGGGACAGCTAATGAAAAACTGTTTTTT

V: TRBV20-1
size: .
J: TRBJ1-2
D: .
CDR3: CSAREGLGYGYTF
DNA: TGCAGTGCTAGAGAGGGTTTGGGCTATGGCTACACCTTC

V: TRBV11-1
size: .
J: TRBJ1-1
D: .
CDR3: CASSLTPGGAGYTEAFF
DNA: TGTGCCAGCAGCTTAACCCCCGGGGGGGCCGGGTACACTGAAGCTTTCTTT

V: TRBV10-1
size: .
J: TRBJ2-1
D: TRBD2
CDR3: CASSENQLAGVQFF
DNA: TGCGCCAGCAGTGAGAACCAACTAGCGGGGGTTCAGTTCTTC

V: TRBV5-6
size: .
J: TRBJ1-1
D: TRBD1
CDR3: CASSPSTGTEAFF
DNA: TGTGCCAGCAGCCCTTCGACAGGGACTGAAGCTTTCTTT

V: TRBV7-9
size: once
J: TRBJ2-7
D: .
CDR3: CASSFGEGQLYEQYF
DNA: TGTGCCAGCAGCTTTGGGGAAGGACAGCTCTACGAGCAGTACTTC

V: TRBV10-3
size: .
J: TRBJ2-3
D: TRBD2
CDR3: CAISNRAGPTDTQYF
DNA: TGTGCCATCAGTAACCGAGCGGGGCCCACAGATACGCAGTATTTT